This TCR beta chain was retrieved from a study of T cell repertoires in cytomegalovirus infection. At the level of the study: It was the public TCR beta signatures that indicated both CMV infection and matching HLA type.

General study findings and limits: Dominant in the ex vivo response were TCR beta clonotypes restricted by HLA-C and specific for CMV. The study identified carriers of CMV plus the relevant HLA from cumulative public TCR beta family frequency.

This clonotype showed up just a few times. Its antigen is not known. MiXCR was run by TCRdb on the reads, yielding one entry per CDR3 protein. The table has approximately 500,000 distinct CDR3 sequences, about 10% seen once. This receptor was identified in a human donor in good health (CMV status not recorded). Some clones in this sample may be carry-over from other donors' samples. Sequenced material: PBMCs.

CDR3 sequence reads: CASSLTSEGALGKRGYTF. The CDR3 nucleotides read TGTGCCAGCAGCTTAACTTCGGAGGGGGCTCTAGGAAAGCGTGGCTACACCTTC. The chain employs TRBV7-3 and TRBJ1-2; 7 bases line up with TRBD1. This CDR3 region has 18 residues. Germline values: CDR1 SGHTA, CDR2 FQGTGA. V trimming: 0 bases; J trimming: 7 bases; junction bases outside the gene matches: 17.